Listed below are T cell receptor beta chains from one sample, sequenced in a study of response to subunit inactivated influenza vaccine. TCRdb re-called the RT-PCR reads through MiXCR, storing one row per CDR3 protein. The data show hundreds of thousands of distinct CDR3 sequences, less than 20% seen once. This specimen was PBMCs from blood, taken roughly 12 days after vaccination. The receptors shown here come from a man between 50 and 59 years old who received an inactivated influenza vaccine. Each CDR3 is given with its conserved first and last residue. Each record gives: J gene, V gene, D gene, CDR3 protein. A D gene is named only where the DNA matches it firmly.

>TRBJ1-3|TRBV29-1|NA
CSVGATAGNTIYF
>TRBJ1-4|TRBV5-1|NA
CASRLTSNEKLFF
>TRBJ1-3|TRBV20-1|NA
CSARSGGNTIYF
>TRBJ2-1|TRBV27|NA
CASSLNRLVNEQFF
>TRBJ1-2|TRBV7-9|NA
CASSSTENYGYTF
>TRBJ1-5|TRBV29-1|TRBD1
CSVEEGQGGQPQHF
>TRBJ1-5|TRBV10-3|NA
CAISESLGGNQPQHF
>TRBJ1-5|TRBV11-2|NA
CASSNWPNQPQHF
>TRBJ2-3|TRBV29-1|NA
CSVISSTDTQYF
>TRBJ2-2|TRBV20-1|NA
CSARDRIVSYTGELFF
>TRBJ2-4|TRBV10-2|TRBD2
CASSVLAGGAGAKNIQYF
>TRBJ1-5|TRBV5-5|NA
CASSSGPANQPQHF
>TRBJ2-6|TRBV6-2/TRBV6-3|NA
CASSYYPPGWLVSGANVLTF
>TRBJ2-7|TRBV20-1|NA
CSASRLTSVGEQYF
>TRBJ2-1|TRBV21-1|NA
CASSPEDLLSYNEQFF